Below are 11 T cell receptor beta chains sequenced from a single sample in a study of T cell clones after liver transplantation. Assay: immunoSEQ multiplex PCR; the TCRdb copy retains only in-frame clones and omits some. The sample records 68,000 or so clones, approximately 92% being singletons. This material consisted of CD4+ T cells from blood, taken approximately 26 months after liver transplant. Source of these receptors: a human patient who received a liver transplant. Some T cells may originate from the graft donor.

This clone was counted a single time. The rearrangement links TRBV4-1 to TRBJ2-1; weak D call: TRBD2 (6 bases). The V end lost 8 bases, the J end lost 7 bases, and 21 bases lay between the germline ends. CDR3 length: 15 amino acids. Per germline, CDR1 MGHRA and CDR2 YSYEKL. The CDR3 spells CASAGGDGLWNEQFF. CDR3 DNA: TGCGCCAGCGCAGGAGGGGATGGGCTCTGGAATGAGCAGTTCTTC.

V gene TRBV11-3 combines with J gene TRBJ2-1; D possibly corresponds to TRBD1 (6 bases). The CDR3 totals 13 residues. V was pared by 5 bases and J by 7 bases, with 12 bases between. Germline-derived CDR1 and CDR2 are SGHNT and YENEEA. CDR3 amino acids: CASSGRGGNEQFF. For the CDR3, the DNA is TGTGCCAGCAGCGGGAGAGGGGGAAATGAGCAGTTCTTC.

This clone was seen a few times. The V gene is TRBV2, the J gene TRBJ2-1; D is unclear. The CDR3 loop spans 11 amino acids. V was cut by 10 bases and J by 10 bases, with 14 bases left in between. Per the germline V gene, CDR1 is SNHLY and CDR2 is FYNNEI. CDR3 loop: CATHYAAEQFF. The DNA of the CDR3 is TGTGCCACTCACTATGCGGCGGAGCAGTTCTTC.

The rearrangement uses TRBV5-6 and TRBJ1-2; D gene uncertain. V was clipped by 4 bases and J by 0 bases, with 13 bases between them. The CDR3 totals 15 residues. The germline V gene encodes CDR1 SGHDT and CDR2 YYEEEE. The CDR3 protein is CASSTGYDTNYGYTF. The CDR3, as DNA: TGTGCCAGCAGCACCGGATATGATACTAACTATGGCTACACCTTC.

This clone has just one count. The rearrangement links TRBV7-2 to TRBJ1-3; unclear D gene. The CDR3 has 14 amino acids. Per germline, CDR1 SGHTA and CDR2 FQGNSA. The ends were cut back, 1 base at V and 8 bases at J, with 12 bases in the middle. The CDR3 DNA follows: TGTGCCAGCAGCTTAGTGGTGGGCTCGGACACCATATATTTT. Translating gives CASSLVVGSDTIYF.

The rearrangement uses TRBV18 and TRBJ2-3; 7 bases fit TRBD2. CDR3 length: 16 amino acids. Looked up from germline, CDR1 is KGHSH and CDR2 is LQKENI. The trim removed 3 bases at V and 3 bases at J, leaving 9 bases unmatched. Here the CDR3 DNA reads TGTGCCAGCTCACCCATCAAGGGCGGGAGAACAGATACGCAGTATTTT. Translation: CASSPIKGGRTDTQYF.

J is TRBJ2-4 and V is TRBV5-1; D is perhaps TRBD2 (5 bases). Germline lookup yields CDR1 SGHRS and CDR2 YFSETQ. This CDR3 region has 17 residues. Trimming cost V 0 bases and J 4 bases, with 17 bases left between them. The CDR3 DNA follows: TGCGCCAGCAGCTTGGACCCCGGTGGAGGTCTAAAAAACATTCAGTACTTC. Amino acids: CASSLDPGGGLKNIQYF.

The CDR3 is CASSRRQGVGVDNEQFF. The CDR3 region has the DNA TGTGCCAGCAGTCGTCGACAGGGGGTGGGGGTGGACAATGAGCAGTTCTTC. The V call is TRBV27, the J call TRBJ2-1, with 9 bases lining up with TRBD1. Germline CDR1 is MNHEY and CDR2 is SMNVEV (reference sequence). The CDR3 contains 17 residues. The junction had 13 bases not matched to a gene; V was cut back by 5 bases and J by 5 bases.

The V gene is TRBV10-2, the J gene TRBJ1-1, with D perhaps TRBD1 (6 bases). Trimming took off 3 bases at V and 5 bases at J, with 13 bases between the two ends. There are 14 residues in the CDR3. Per germline, CDR1 WSHSY and CDR2 SAAADI. The CDR3 protein is CASSELLQGTEAFF. The CDR3 bases are TGCGCCAGCAGTGAATTACTACAGGGAACTGAAGCTTTCTTT.

This rearrangement joins TRBV11-2 to TRBJ2-5; 10 nucleotides agree with TRBD2. V lost 5 bases and J lost 3; bases outside the gene matches: 6. This CDR3 spans 15 amino acids. The germline gives CDR1 SGHAT, CDR2 FQNNGV. DNA for the CDR3: TGTGCCAGCAGCCGATCAGCGGGAGGGGAAGAGACCCAGTACTTC. Translated: CASSRSAGGEETQYF.

For this clone: A read error may account for a junction end that differs from germline. Other DNA sequences in the sample encode the same CDR3. V usage is TRBV7-2 and J usage is TRBJ2-7; 9 bases line up with TRBD2. CDR1 is SGHTA, CDR2 FQGNSA, per germline. CDR3 length: 14 residues. CDR3 nucleotide sequence: TGCGCCAGCAGCTTGGGCGGGAGGGCCGTCGAGCAGTACTTC. It encodes CASSLGGRAVEQYF.